The text below deals with one T cell receptor (beta chain). No antigen is known for it. The sample originates from a study of cytomegalovirus exposure and HLA in healthy donors. This CDR3 region has 12 residues. Trimming removed 5 bases from V and 12 bases from J; junction bases left unmatched: 7. Germline CDR1 SEHNR, CDR2 FQNEAQ (reference sequence). Researchers ran the PCR with 60 Vbeta and 13 Jbeta primers. Sequenced by immunoSEQ multiplex PCR; TCRdb stores in-frame clones only, minus some. The table includes about 130,000 clones, 60% to 80% detected once. Whole-study findings and limits: Sequencing had likely introduced a cluster of highly shared sequence variants as an artifact. Most of the TCR beta V segments (in an earlier analysis) were productive either about 90% or about 30% of the time. Cytomegalovirus status was reportedly diagnosed by the classifier with high specificity and sensitivity.

This chain joins TRBV7-9 and TRBJ2-1; 7 positions match TRBD1. This TCR came from a male donor in good health and CMV-seronegative. Sequencing was performed on PBMCs. This chain's CDR3 is CASSPGDRLQFF. The CDR3, as DNA: TGTGCCAGCAGCCCCGGGGACAGACTGCAGTTCTTC.